The 10 T cell receptor beta chains listed next were all sequenced from one sample in a study of blood T cell repertoires in COVID-19. TCRdb keeps only in-frame clones here, not all; method: immunoSEQ multiplex PCR. The sample holds a few hundred thousand clones, roughly 82% seen once. The sample consisted of peripheral blood. The receptors derive from a woman in her 40s who had recovered from COVID-19.

The J gene is TRBJ2-7, the V gene TRBV19; D remains unclear. The V and J ends lost 1 base and 7 bases respectively, with 5 bases between them. Germline V gene lookup returns CDR1 LNHDA and CDR2 SQIVND (reference sequence). The CDR3 spans 11 residues. Written as DNA, the CDR3 is TGTGCCAGTAGTATAGGGAGTGAGCAGTACTTC. The encoded protein is CASSIGSEQYF.

This chain joins TRBV4-1 and TRBJ2-5; 10 bases fit TRBD1. After removal of 4 bases from V and 3 bases from J, the junction contained 5 bases not matched to a gene. The length of the CDR3 is 15 residues. The V gene's germline CDR1 is MGHRA and CDR2 YSYEKL. The CDR3 loop is CASSRTGTGEETQYF. CDR3 coding DNA: TGCGCCAGCAGCCGAACCGGGACAGGGGAAGAGACCCAGTACTTC.

This chain links TRBV20-1 with TRBJ1-5; D might be TRBD1 (5 bases). Germline loops: CDR1 DFQATT, CDR2 SNEGSKA (reference sequence). Trimming left V 3 bases short and J 4 bases short, with 16 bases between. The CDR3 is 15 amino acids. CDR3 amino acids: CSASGEGASNQPQHF. CDR3 in DNA: TGCAGTGCTAGTGGCGAAGGGGCTTCGAATCAGCCCCAGCATTTT.

V gene TRBV19 combines with J gene TRBJ1-5, with TRBD1 as a possible D gene (5 bases). This CDR3 has 14 amino acids. The germline CDR1 and CDR2 sequences are LNHDA and SQIVND (reference sequence). The V gene lost 5 bases and the J gene lost 4 bases, with 12 bases spanning the gap. CDR3 bases: TGTGCCAGTAGTTATTTGGGGGGAAATCAGCCCCAGCATTTT. As protein: CASSYLGGNQPQHF.

The rearrangement uses TRBV5-1 and TRBJ2-3; TRBD2 aligns across 8 bases. This CDR3 comprises 14 residues. Germline CDR1 SGHRS, CDR2 YFSETQ. After removal of 2 bases from V and 7 bases from J, the junction contained 6 bases not matched to a gene. The CDR3 DNA sequence: TGCGCCAGCAGCTTAAACGGGGGGGTAAATACGCAGTATTTT. It encodes CASSLNGGVNTQYF. Full variable domain (missing parts from reference TRBV5-1 and TRBJ2-3): KAGVTQTPRYLIKTRGQQVTLSCSPISGHRSVSWYQQTPGQGLQFLFEYFSETQRNKGNFPGRFSGRQFSNSRSEMNVSTLELGDSALYLCASSLNGGVNTQYFGPGTRLTVL.

The chain couples TRBV10-3 to TRBJ2-3; TRBD1 matches 10 bases. The trim removed 6 bases at V and 2 bases at J, leaving 11 bases unmatched. The length of the CDR3 is 17 residues. CDR1 is ENHRY, CDR2 SYGVKD, per germline. CDR3 sequence: CAISEAQGQGYTDTQYF. The CDR3 DNA reads as TGTGCCATCAGCGAGGCCCAGGGACAGGGGTACACAGATACGCAGTATTTT.

V and J are TRBV3-1 (or the pseudogene TRBV3-2) and TRBJ2-5, with 10 bases matching TRBD2. J lost 2 bases, V lost 3 bases, and 3 bases had no gene match. Germline assignment: CDR1 LGHDT and CDR2 YNNKEL (reference sequence). The CDR3 contains 15 residues. The CDR3 protein is CASSHQTSGQETQYF. The DNA of the CDR3 is TGTGCCAGCAGCCATCAGACTAGCGGGCAAGAGACCCAGTACTTC.

The rearrangement uses TRBV7-2 and TRBJ1-2; D is undetermined. The germline V gene has CDR1 SGHTA and CDR2 FQGNSA. The CDR3 length is 15 residues. V was clipped by 1 base and J by 1 base, with 10 bases between them. The CDR3 region is CASSLGVRGNYGYTF. CDR3 bases: TGTGCCAGCAGCTTAGGAGTGCGGGGTAACTATGGCTACACCTTC.

This clone was recorded a few times. The chain combines TRBV2 with TRBJ1-2; D is possibly TRBD1 (6 bases). This CDR3 region has 14 residues. V was clipped by 2 bases and J by 10 bases, with 17 bases between them. Germline CDR1 reads SNHLY; CDR2 reads FYNNEI. The CDR3 region is CASSEKYRAIDYTF. DNA for the CDR3: TGTGCCAGCAGTGAAAAGTACAGGGCAATTGACTACACCTTC.

V usage is TRBV7-9 and J usage is TRBJ1-1, with D tentatively TRBD1 (6 bases). V lost 4 bases and J 10 bases, leaving 22 bases between the germline ends. CDR1 and CDR2 from the germline V gene are SEHNR and FQNEAQ (reference sequence). The length of the CDR3 is 15 residues. The CDR3 coding sequence is TGTGCCAGCAGCTCACCCGGACAGTCTGAACAGGGAGCTTTCTTT. Its translation is CASSSPGQSEQGAFF.